Listed here are 10 T cell receptor beta chains from one sample, sequenced in a study of blood T cell repertoires in COVID-19. Generated by immunoSEQ multiplex PCR, the TCRdb table keeps only in-frame clones and is missing some. The sample lists roughly 500,000 clones; 70% to 90% were seen once. The sequenced material came from PBMCs or T cells enriched from blood (not recorded which). These receptors were obtained from a woman in her thirties or forties who had recovered from COVID-19.

The chain joins TRBV5-1 to TRBJ1-6; the D is unclear. V was cut by 0 bases and J by 8 bases, with 9 bases left in between. The CDR3 is 14 amino acids. Per germline, CDR1 SGHRS and CDR2 YFSETQ. The CDR3 coding sequence is TGCGCCAGCAGCTTGGACCCGGGTTATTCACCCCTCCACTTT. Its protein product is CASSLDPGYSPLHF.

The V call is TRBV7-8, the J call TRBJ2-1; weak D call: TRBD2 (5 bases). Germline loops: CDR1 SGHVS, CDR2 FQNEAQ. Trimming took 5 bases from V and 2 from J, leaving 13 bases between them. There are 15 residues in the CDR3. For the CDR3, the DNA is TGTGCCAGCAGCCCCGTTGGGCGGGCCTACAATGAGCAGTTCTTC. Protein sequence: CASSPVGRAYNEQFF.

As DNA, the CDR3 is TGTGCCAGCAGCGCTGGGGGGACAGGGCCGGAGGAGACCCAGTACTTC. Its protein product is CASSAGGTGPEETQYF. The V gene is TRBV7-2, the J gene TRBJ2-5, with 9 bases that match TRBD1. V was pared by 5 bases and J by 5 bases, with 12 bases of the junction left unmatched. Per germline, CDR1 SGHTA and CDR2 FQGNSA. The CDR3 extends over 16 amino acids.

J is TRBJ2-3 and V is TRBV18; unclear D gene. With 1 base removed from V and 3 bases from J, the gap between germline ends came to 8 bases. This CDR3 contains 14 residues. The V gene's germline CDR1 is KGHSH and CDR2 LQKENI. The DNA of the CDR3 is TGTGCCAGCTCACCACAATTAGCAACAGATACGCAGTATTTT. It translates to CASSPQLATDTQYF. Full variable domain (missing parts from reference TRBV18 and TRBJ2-3): NAGVMQNPRHLVRRRGQEARLRCSPMKGHSHVYWYRQLPEEGLKFMVYLQKENIIDESGMPKERFSAEFPKEGPSILRIQQVVRGDSAAYFCASSPQLATDTQYFGPGTRLTVL.

The CDR3 DNA follows: TGTGCCAGCAGGGCGGACAGGACTAACTATGGCTACACCTTC. Encoded protein: CASRADRTNYGYTF. The chain has TRBV5-4 and TRBJ1-2, with 7 positions matching TRBD1. There are 14 residues in the CDR3. Germline CDR1 and CDR2: SGHNT and YYREEE (reference sequence). V was pared by 5 bases and J by 0 bases, with 4 bases of the junction left unmatched.

The chain is built from TRBV7-9 and TRBJ1-6, with a tentative D call TRBD1 (5 bases). Deletions cut 6 bases from V and 5 bases from J, with 11 bases between. The CDR3 runs 14 residues. CDR1 is SEHNR, CDR2 FQNEAQ, per germline (reference sequence). CDR3 protein: CASRGDWDNSPLHF. CDR3 DNA sequence: TGTGCCAGCAGAGGGGATTGGGATAATTCACCCCTCCACTTT.

The gene calls are TRBV6-1 and TRBJ1-2, with 7 bases identical to TRBD1. V lost 4 bases, J lost 4 bases, and 15 bases stayed unmatched. There are 17 residues in the CDR3. The germline V gene encodes CDR1 MNHNS and CDR2 SASEGT. The CDR3 DNA is TGTGCCAGCAGTGCCCGGGACAGTGAGGAGGGTGGCTATGGCTACACCTTC. Protein product: CASSARDSEEGGYGYTF.

As regards this clone: This sample also contains other DNA sequences that code for the same CDR3. The V call is TRBV7-2, the J call TRBJ2-2; TRBD2 might be the D (6 bases). The germline V gene encodes CDR1 SGHTA and CDR2 FQGNSA. V was cut by 2 bases and J by 0 bases, with 7 bases left in between. The CDR3 is 15 residues long. The CDR3 loop reads CASSLRLANTGELFF. The CDR3 DNA reads TGTGCCAGCAGCTTAAGACTAGCGAACACCGGGGAGCTGTTTTTT.

This chain connects TRBV7-9 to TRBJ1-1, with 10 bases identical to TRBD1. Trimming removed 4 bases from V and 6 bases from J; junction bases left unmatched: 8. Germline V CDR1 and CDR2: SEHNR, FQNEAQ (reference sequence). CDR3 length: 15 residues. In DNA, the CDR3 is TGTGCCAGCAGCTCTCCGGACAGGGGGGTCGCTGAAGCTTTCTTT. It specifies CASSSPDRGVAEAFF.

In this sample, this clone turned up once. The gene calls are TRBV7-9 and TRBJ1-6; D might be TRBD1 (5 bases). The CDR3 covers 12 residues. Germline V lookup: CDR1 SEHNR, CDR2 FQNEAQ (reference sequence). V was pared by 3 bases and J by 13 bases, with 10 bases between. As DNA, the CDR3 is TGTGCCAGCAGCTTTGGGGAGGGGCCCCTCCACTTT. Its protein product is CASSFGEGPLHF.